A selection of T cell receptor beta chains follows, all from one sample in a study of T-cell memory formation after mild COVID-19. Via MiXCR, TCRdb re-called the 5' RACE reads, giving one row per CDR3 protein. The sample yields roughly 450,000 distinct CDR3 sequences, roughly 18% seen once. Sequenced input: PBMCs or a T cell subset sorted from them (not recorded which). These receptors were collected from a man between 18 and 35 years old who had mild COVID-19 (a few samples of this study predate the infection). Cell type and time point are not known. Each CDR3 is given with its conserved first and last residue. Fields, in order: J gene, V gene, D gene, clone size, CDR3 DNA, CDR3 protein. D genes are given only for firm matches. Size is stated for part of the rows, as once, few or many counts, or as a class when the clone is expanded.

j_call: TRBJ1-1
v_call: TRBV7-9
d_call: NA
clone_size: few
cdr3_nt: TGTGCCAGCAGCCCGGGCGGAACAGCTGGGAACACTGAAGCTTTCTTT
cdr3_aa: CASSPGGTAGNTEAFF

j_call: TRBJ2-1
v_call: TRBV14
d_call: NA
clone_size: few
cdr3_nt: TGTGCCAGCAGCCTTAAGGCCGGTCATCAGGGTGAGCAGTTCTTC
cdr3_aa: CASSLKAGHQGEQFF

j_call: TRBJ2-1
v_call: TRBV6-2/TRBV6-3
d_call: NA
clone_size: few
cdr3_nt: TGTGCCAGCAGTTACTCTCCGACAGAAGGCTCCTACAATGAGCAGTTCTTC
cdr3_aa: CASSYSPTEGSYNEQFF

j_call: TRBJ2-1
v_call: TRBV19
d_call: NA
clone_size: NA
cdr3_nt: TGTGCCAGTAGAACCGGTTACAATGAGCAGTTCTTC
cdr3_aa: CASRTGYNEQFF

j_call: TRBJ2-7
v_call: TRBV10-2
d_call: TRBD2
clone_size: few
cdr3_nt: TGCGCCAGCAGCAATTTCAGGAAGCGGGGGGGCGAGCAGTACTTC
cdr3_aa: CASSNFRKRGGEQYF

j_call: TRBJ2-7
v_call: TRBV10-1
d_call: NA
clone_size: few
cdr3_nt: TGCGCCAGCAGTGACCCCGCTGGGGGAACGTACGAGCAGTACTTC
cdr3_aa: CASSDPAGGTYEQYF

j_call: TRBJ1-6
v_call: TRBV5-4
d_call: NA
clone_size: NA
cdr3_nt: TGTGCCAGCAGCCAGGGCTCCGGGGTGGAGAATTCACCCCTCCACTTT
cdr3_aa: CASSQGSGVENSPLHF

j_call: TRBJ1-6
v_call: TRBV7-2
d_call: NA
clone_size: many
cdr3_nt: TGTGCCAGCAGCCGATCTGGGACGGATAATTCACCCCTCCACTTT
cdr3_aa: CASSRSGTDNSPLHF

j_call: TRBJ2-2
v_call: TRBV25-1
d_call: NA
clone_size: many
cdr3_nt: TGTGCCAGCAGTTCCCGGGGGTTCGGCACCGGGGAGCTGTTTTTT
cdr3_aa: CASSSRGFGTGELFF

j_call: TRBJ1-1
v_call: TRBV11-2
d_call: NA
clone_size: NA
cdr3_nt: TGTGCCAGCAGCTTAGTCCAGACATTGAACACTGAAGCTTTCTTT
cdr3_aa: CASSLVQTLNTEAFF

j_call: TRBJ1-2
v_call: TRBV6-5
d_call: NA
clone_size: NA
cdr3_nt: TGTGCCAGCAGCTCTACGCCGAGTGAGGTCTATGGCTACACCTTC
cdr3_aa: CASSSTPSEVYGYTF

j_call: TRBJ2-7
v_call: TRBV6-5
d_call: TRBD1
clone_size: once
cdr3_nt: TGTGCCAGCGCCCAGGACAGGGGGAGGGACGAGCAGTACTTC
cdr3_aa: CASAQDRGRDEQYF

j_call: TRBJ2-3
v_call: TRBV7-7
d_call: NA
clone_size: NA
cdr3_nt: TGTGCTAGCAGCAAAGACCTCAACCCTGCAGATACGCAGTATTTT
cdr3_aa: CASSKDLNPADTQYF

j_call: TRBJ1-5
v_call: TRBV4-1
d_call: TRBD1
clone_size: NA
cdr3_nt: TGCGCCAGCAGCCAAGACCTTCTCCGGGACAGTAATCAGCCCCAGCATTTT
cdr3_aa: CASSQDLLRDSNQPQHF

j_call: TRBJ2-6
v_call: TRBV6-2/TRBV6-3
d_call: NA
clone_size: few
cdr3_nt: TGTGCCAGCAGACGCCCCACAAGATCCGGGGCCAACGTCCTGACTTTC
cdr3_aa: CASRRPTRSGANVLTF

j_call: TRBJ1-2
v_call: TRBV12-3/TRBV12-4
d_call: NA
clone_size: NA
cdr3_nt: TGTGCCAGCACCGTGAGGGGCGCGAGCGGCTACACCTTC
cdr3_aa: CASTVRGASGYTF

j_call: TRBJ1-2
v_call: TRBV24-1
d_call: NA
clone_size: NA
cdr3_nt: TGTGCCACCAGTGACCGCGACATATATGGCTACACCTTC
cdr3_aa: CATSDRDIYGYTF

j_call: TRBJ2-3
v_call: TRBV5-1
d_call: NA
clone_size: many
cdr3_nt: TGCGCCAGCAGCTTGGCGGACCGCCGGGGGACGCAGTATTTT
cdr3_aa: CASSLADRRGTQYF

j_call: TRBJ2-3
v_call: TRBV5-1
d_call: TRBD2
clone_size: NA
cdr3_nt: TGCGCCAGCAGCCATAGCGGGGTAGGCACAGATACGCAGTATTTT
cdr3_aa: CASSHSGVGTDTQYF

j_call: TRBJ2-1
v_call: TRBV6-2/TRBV6-3
d_call: NA
clone_size: NA
cdr3_nt: TGTGCCAGCAGTTATGCCGTGGCTGAGCAGTTCTTC
cdr3_aa: CASSYAVAEQFF

j_call: TRBJ1-6
v_call: TRBV4-1
d_call: NA
clone_size: few
cdr3_nt: TGCGCCAGCAGCCAAGCCCCCCAGGGAGGAGATAATTCACCCCTCCACTTT
cdr3_aa: CASSQAPQGGDNSPLHF

j_call: TRBJ2-1
v_call: TRBV27
d_call: TRBD1
clone_size: NA
cdr3_nt: TGTGCCAGCAGTTGGGACAGGTACAATGAGCAGTTCTTC
cdr3_aa: CASSWDRYNEQFF

j_call: TRBJ2-1
v_call: TRBV5-4
d_call: NA
clone_size: NA
cdr3_nt: TGTGCCAGCAGCTTGGCCGGGGGCGGAGTAAATGAGCAGTTCTTC
cdr3_aa: CASSLAGGGVNEQFF

j_call: TRBJ2-3
v_call: TRBV20-1
d_call: TRBD2
clone_size: few
cdr3_nt: TGCAGTCACAAACTAGCGATAGGGAGCACAGATACGCAGTATTTT
cdr3_aa: CSHKLAIGSTDTQYF

j_call: TRBJ1-1
v_call: TRBV6-5
d_call: NA
clone_size: few
cdr3_nt: TGTGCCAGCAGTCCCCCCGGGGGGAAAGCTTTCTTT
cdr3_aa: CASSPPGGKAFF

j_call: TRBJ1-1
v_call: TRBV19
d_call: TRBD1
clone_size: NA
cdr3_nt: TGTGCCAGTAGTATGGGACAGGGGGCGTCCACTGAAGCTTTCTTT
cdr3_aa: CASSMGQGASTEAFF

j_call: TRBJ1-2
v_call: TRBV4-3
d_call: NA
clone_size: NA
cdr3_nt: TGCGCCAGCAGCCAAGAGCAGGTGGTGGACTATGGCTACACCTTC
cdr3_aa: CASSQEQVVDYGYTF

j_call: TRBJ1-2
v_call: TRBV7-9
d_call: NA
clone_size: NA
cdr3_nt: TGTGCCAGCAGCTTAGGGGCCAAAACTAACTATGGCTACACCTTC
cdr3_aa: CASSLGAKTNYGYTF

j_call: TRBJ2-6
v_call: TRBV5-1
d_call: NA
clone_size: NA
cdr3_nt: TGCGCCAGCAGCTTGAGGGGTTCACGACTTGGGGCCAACGTCCTGACTTTC
cdr3_aa: CASSLRGSRLGANVLTF

j_call: TRBJ1-5
v_call: TRBV27
d_call: NA
clone_size: many
cdr3_nt: TGTGCCAGCAGTTTGCAGGGGAGCAATCAGCCCCAGCATTTT
cdr3_aa: CASSLQGSNQPQHF

j_call: TRBJ2-3
v_call: TRBV7-6
d_call: TRBD1
clone_size: NA
cdr3_nt: TGTGCCAGCAGCCGCTGGGACAGATCTAGCACAGATACGCAGTATTTT
cdr3_aa: CASSRWDRSSTDTQYF

j_call: TRBJ2-7
v_call: TRBV7-2
d_call: TRBD1
clone_size: many
cdr3_nt: TGTGCCAGCAGCCCCGGGACAGGGTTCTACGAGCAGTACTTC
cdr3_aa: CASSPGTGFYEQYF

j_call: TRBJ1-2
v_call: TRBV11-3
d_call: NA
clone_size: NA
cdr3_nt: TGTGCCAGCAGTCTCCGTTGGACAGCGGACTATGGCTACACCTTC
cdr3_aa: CASSLRWTADYGYTF

j_call: TRBJ1-2
v_call: TRBV6-5
d_call: TRBD1
clone_size: few
cdr3_nt: TGTGCCAGCAGTCGGACAGGGGAAACAGGCTACACCTTC
cdr3_aa: CASSRTGETGYTF

j_call: TRBJ2-2
v_call: TRBV12-3/TRBV12-4
d_call: NA
clone_size: few
cdr3_nt: TGTGCCAGCAGGTCGGGAGCGTACACCGGGGAGCTGTTTTTT
cdr3_aa: CASRSGAYTGELFF

j_call: TRBJ2-1
v_call: TRBV12-3/TRBV12-4
d_call: NA
clone_size: NA
cdr3_nt: TGTGCCAGCAGCCCAGTTAGCGACTGGGAGCAGTTCTTC
cdr3_aa: CASSPVSDWEQFF

j_call: TRBJ1-2
v_call: TRBV30
d_call: NA
clone_size: NA
cdr3_nt: TGTGCCTGGAGGGGCTGGGACGTCTCCAACTATGGCTACACCTTC
cdr3_aa: CAWRGWDVSNYGYTF

j_call: TRBJ1-2
v_call: TRBV6-5
d_call: NA
clone_size: NA
cdr3_nt: TGTGCCAGCAGTTATCGCCCCAGGGAATATGGCTACACCTTC
cdr3_aa: CASSYRPREYGYTF

j_call: TRBJ2-3
v_call: TRBV5-6
d_call: NA
clone_size: few
cdr3_nt: TGTGCCAGCAGCTTGGACAGGGGAGGGCACACAGATACGCAGTATTTT
cdr3_aa: CASSLDRGGHTDTQYF

j_call: TRBJ2-1
v_call: TRBV29-1
d_call: TRBD1
clone_size: NA
cdr3_nt: TGCAGCGTTGATAATCCAGGCGGGACAGGGGGAAATGAGCAGTTCTTC
cdr3_aa: CSVDNPGGTGGNEQFF

j_call: TRBJ2-1
v_call: TRBV4-3
d_call: NA
clone_size: NA
cdr3_nt: TGCGCCAGCAGCCAAGATCAGGAATCGGATAACAATGAGCAGTTCTTC
cdr3_aa: CASSQDQESDNNEQFF

j_call: TRBJ2-3
v_call: TRBV14
d_call: NA
clone_size: few
cdr3_nt: TGTGCCAGCAGCCAATTTGGGCAGCGCACAGATACGCAGTATTTT
cdr3_aa: CASSQFGQRTDTQYF

j_call: TRBJ2-5
v_call: TRBV10-3
d_call: NA
clone_size: NA
cdr3_nt: TGTGCCATCAGTGAGGCCACAGGTCAAGAGACCCAGTACTTC
cdr3_aa: CAISEATGQETQYF

j_call: TRBJ1-4
v_call: TRBV4-3
d_call: NA
clone_size: many
cdr3_nt: TGCGCCAGCAGCCAAGATCACGGGGAGGTTAATGAAAAACTGTTTTTT
cdr3_aa: CASSQDHGEVNEKLFF

j_call: TRBJ2-3
v_call: TRBV7-3
d_call: TRBD2
clone_size: few
cdr3_nt: TGTGCCAGCAGCTACCTAGCGGGGGGGCCTTTAGATACGCAGTATTTT
cdr3_aa: CASSYLAGGPLDTQYF

j_call: TRBJ2-2
v_call: TRBV4-3
d_call: TRBD1
clone_size: few
cdr3_nt: TGCGCCAGCAGCCAAACGGACAGGGGGATCGGGGAGCTGTTTTTT
cdr3_aa: CASSQTDRGIGELFF

j_call: TRBJ2-7
v_call: TRBV6-1
d_call: NA
clone_size: NA
cdr3_nt: TGTGCCAGCAGTGAAGTACCGGAGGGAGAGCAGTACTTC
cdr3_aa: CASSEVPEGEQYF

j_call: TRBJ2-2
v_call: TRBV6-6
d_call: NA
clone_size: few
cdr3_nt: TGTGCCAGCAGCCCCCAGCGGATGTCGGGCACCGGGGAGCTGTTTTTT
cdr3_aa: CASSPQRMSGTGELFF

j_call: TRBJ1-1
v_call: TRBV2
d_call: NA
clone_size: few
cdr3_nt: TGTGCCAGCAGTTGGACAGCTAACACTGAAGCTTTCTTT
cdr3_aa: CASSWTANTEAFF